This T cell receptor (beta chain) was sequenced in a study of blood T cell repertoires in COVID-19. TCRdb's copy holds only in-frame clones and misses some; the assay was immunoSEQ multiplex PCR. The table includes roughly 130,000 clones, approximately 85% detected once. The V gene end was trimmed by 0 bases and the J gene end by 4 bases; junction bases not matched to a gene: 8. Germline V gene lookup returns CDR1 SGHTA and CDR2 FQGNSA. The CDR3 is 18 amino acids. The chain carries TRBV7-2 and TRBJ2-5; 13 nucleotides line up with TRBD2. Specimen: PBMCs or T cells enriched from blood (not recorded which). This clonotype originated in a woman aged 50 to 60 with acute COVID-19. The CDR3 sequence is CASSLALTSGRRGETQYF. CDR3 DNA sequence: TGTGCCAGCAGCTTAGCGCTGACTAGCGGGAGGAGGGGAGAGACCCAGTACTTC.